Listed below are T cell receptor beta chains from one sample, sequenced in a study of blood T cell repertoires in COVID-19. Clones were read by immunoSEQ multiplex PCR, and TCRdb kept only the in-frame ones, dropping some. The top ten hold 3.9% of the sample, which has roughly 120,000 clones, 85% seen once. Input material: peripheral blood. The receptor set was obtained from a man between 60 and 75 years old with acute or convalescent COVID-19. CDR3s include the opening cysteine and the closing phenylalanine or tryptophan. The D gene is left open where the match is weak. The size entry is marked missing in some rows and otherwise reads once, few, many or a size class.

J: TRBJ2-7; V: TRBV29-1; length: 14; size: few; D: TRBD1; DNA: TGCAGCGCCGTAATAGCGGACAGGGGAGGCGAGCAGTACTTC; CDR3: CSAVIADRGGEQYF
J: TRBJ2-2; V: TRBV10-2; length: 14; size: .; D: TRBD1; DNA: TGCGCCAGCAGCTTTGACAGGGGTCCCGGGGAGCTGTTTTTT; CDR3: CASSFDRGPGELFF
J: TRBJ1-1; V: TRBV3-1/TRBV3-2; length: 13; size: .; D: .; DNA: TGTGCCAGCAGCCAAGGCGGGCACACTGAAGCTTTCTTT; CDR3: CASSQGGHTEAFF
J: TRBJ2-5; V: TRBV18; length: 15; size: once; D: .; DNA: TGTGCCAGCTCACCACCGGGACTGGTGTTGGAGACCCAGTACTTC; CDR3: CASSPPGLVLETQYF
J: TRBJ1-1; V: TRBV30; length: 12; size: .; D: TRBD1; DNA: TGTGCCTGGGACAGGGGGAACACTGAAGCTTTCTTT; CDR3: CAWDRGNTEAFF
J: TRBJ2-7; V: TRBV24-1; length: 13; size: .; D: TRBD1; DNA: TGTGCCACCAGTGATTTCCAGGGGGCCGAGCAGTACTTC; CDR3: CATSDFQGAEQYF
J: TRBJ2-7; V: TRBV6-5; length: 11; size: .; D: .; DNA: TGTGCCAGCAGCAACAGGGTTCGGCAGTACTTC; CDR3: CASSNRVRQYF
J: TRBJ1-1; V: TRBV28; length: 16; size: .; D: TRBD1; DNA: TGTGCCAGCAGGTCCTCATATGGACAGGTGAACACTGAAGCTTTCTTT; CDR3: CASRSSYGQVNTEAFF
J: TRBJ2-7; V: TRBV7-2; length: 14; size: .; D: .; DNA: TGTGCCAGCAGCTTAGCGAGTTACAGGGACGAGCAGTACTTC; CDR3: CASSLASYRDEQYF
J: TRBJ1-6; V: TRBV28; length: 15; size: .; D: .; DNA: TGTGCCAGCAACTTCTGGGGAGGAAATAATTCACCCCTCCACTTT; CDR3: CASNFWGGNNSPLHF
J: TRBJ2-1; V: TRBV7-9; length: 15; size: .; D: .; DNA: TGTGCCAGCAGCTTAGGGACATGGATCTACAATGAGCAGTTCTTC; CDR3: CASSLGTWIYNEQFF
J: TRBJ2-3; V: TRBV7-2; length: 15; size: .; D: TRBD1; DNA: TGTGCCAGCAGCTTAAGGCACAGGGGATTAGATACGCAGTATTTT; CDR3: CASSLRHRGLDTQYF
J: TRBJ2-5; V: TRBV2; length: 12; size: few; D: .; DNA: TGTGCCGCGACAGGAGACAAAGAGACCCAGTACTTC; CDR3: CAATGDKETQYF
J: TRBJ2-7; V: TRBV5-1; length: 17; size: .; D: TRBD1; DNA: TGCGCCAGCAGCTTGGAGGCGGGACAGGTAATATCCTACGAGCAGTACTTT; CDR3: CASSLEAGQVISYEQYF
J: TRBJ2-5; V: TRBV3-1/TRBV3-2; length: 12; size: .; D: .; DNA: TGTGCCAGCAGCCAAGGTTCAAAGACCCAGTACTTC; CDR3: CASSQGSKTQYF
J: TRBJ2-1; V: TRBV9; length: 15; size: .; D: TRBD2; DNA: TGTGCCAGCAGCCCCTTGGCGGGGGATTACAATGAGCAGTTCTTC; CDR3: CASSPLAGDYNEQFF
J: TRBJ2-1; V: TRBV6-5; length: 12; size: .; D: TRBD1; DNA: TGTGCCAGCAGCCCAACAGGGGACGAGCAGTTCTTC; CDR3: CASSPTGDEQFF
J: TRBJ2-2; V: TRBV24-1; length: 17; size: .; D: .; DNA: TGTGCCACCAGTGATGCGACAGATTATTCGAACACCGGGGAGCTGTTTTTT; CDR3: CATSDATDYSNTGELFF
J: TRBJ2-1; V: TRBV7-3; length: 13; size: .; D: .; DNA: TGTGCCAGCAGCTTAGCTGGGCAAAATGAGCAGTTCTTC; CDR3: CASSLAGQNEQFF
J: TRBJ2-3; V: TRBV9; length: 15; size: .; D: TRBD1; DNA: TGTGCCAGCAGCGTAGGGGACAGTCGCACAGATACGCAGTATTTT; CDR3: CASSVGDSRTDTQYF
J: TRBJ2-7; V: TRBV4-3; length: 15; size: many; D: .; DNA: TGCGCCAGCAGCCAAGGGCCGGGTTCAATGGGCGAGCAGTACTTC; CDR3: CASSQGPGSMGEQYF
J: TRBJ1-5; V: TRBV19; length: 16; size: .; D: TRBD1; DNA: TGTGCCAGTAGTATACGGACAGGGGGTTATGGACAGCCCCAGCATTTT; CDR3: CASSIRTGGYGQPQHF
J: TRBJ2-7; V: TRBV4-3; length: 14; size: .; D: TRBD1; DNA: TGCGCCAGCAGCCCGGGACAGGCCTCCTACGAGCAGTACTTC; CDR3: CASSPGQASYEQYF
J: TRBJ2-7; V: TRBV18; length: 14; size: .; D: .; DNA: TGTGCCAGCTCACCACCGACTACCTTGGGCGAGCAGTACTTC; CDR3: CASSPPTTLGEQYF
J: TRBJ2-3; V: TRBV19; length: 17; size: .; D: TRBD1; DNA: TGTGCCAGTAGTATAGCTGCCGGGACAGGGATGGCAGATACGCAGTATTTT; CDR3: CASSIAAGTGMADTQYF
J: TRBJ2-7; V: TRBV6-2/TRBV6-3; length: 16; size: .; D: TRBD2; DNA: TGTGCCAGCAGTGACTCACTAGCGGGAGTCTTCCACGAGCAGTACTTC; CDR3: CASSDSLAGVFHEQYF
J: TRBJ2-7; V: TRBV19; length: 12; size: .; D: .; DNA: TGTGCCAGTAGTATAAACACCTACGAGCAGTACTTC; CDR3: CASSINTYEQYF
J: TRBJ2-7; V: TRBV28; length: 15; size: .; D: .; DNA: TGTGCCAGCAGTTTCCACACTAGGGCGTCCTACGAGCAGTACTTC; CDR3: CASSFHTRASYEQYF
J: TRBJ2-1; V: TRBV7-8; length: 15; size: .; D: TRBD1; DNA: TGTGCCAGCAGGGGTCAGGACAGGGAATTCAGTGAGCAGTTCTTC; CDR3: CASRGQDREFSEQFF
J: TRBJ2-6; V: TRBV13; length: 15; size: .; D: .; DNA: TGTGCCAGCAGCACCAGAAGCTCTGGGGCCAACGTCCTGACTTTC; CDR3: CASSTRSSGANVLTF
J: TRBJ2-1; V: TRBV28; length: 14; size: .; D: .; DNA: TGTGCCAGCAGTTTAACAGGGAACTACAATGAGCAGTTCTTC; CDR3: CASSLTGNYNEQFF
J: TRBJ1-5; V: TRBV29-1; length: 15; size: .; D: TRBD1; DNA: TGCAGCGTATCCGGGACAGGAGGGACCAATCAGCCCCAGCATTTT; CDR3: CSVSGTGGTNQPQHF
J: TRBJ1-1; V: TRBV28; length: 12; size: .; D: .; DNA: TGTGCCAGTTTCAGGGTTAACACTGAAGCTTTCTTT; CDR3: CASFRVNTEAFF
J: TRBJ1-2; V: TRBV5-4; length: 12; size: .; D: .; DNA: TGTGCCAGCAGCTGGGACTTCAAAGGCTACACCTTC; CDR3: CASSWDFKGYTF
J: TRBJ2-3; V: TRBV19; length: 13; size: .; D: .; DNA: TGTGCCAGTGGGAGTCAAGGCACAGATACGCAGTATTTT; CDR3: CASGSQGTDTQYF
J: TRBJ2-2; V: TRBV6-5; length: 14; size: .; D: TRBD2; DNA: TGTGCCAGCAGGGTAGCGGGAGGCACCGGGGAGCTGTTTTTT; CDR3: CASRVAGGTGELFF
J: TRBJ2-1; V: TRBV29-1; length: 15; size: .; D: TRBD2; DNA: TGCAGCGTCGCTGGGCCTAGCGGACCCGGGAATGAGCAGTTCTTC; CDR3: CSVAGPSGPGNEQFF
J: TRBJ2-1; V: TRBV24-1; length: 11; size: few; D: .; DNA: TGTGCCACCTTGTACGCGGGGGAGCAGTTCTTC; CDR3: CATLYAGEQFF
J: TRBJ1-1; V: TRBV27; length: 14; size: .; D: .; DNA: TGTGCCAGCAGTTCTTTAGTCGGCGGGAATGAAGCTTTCTTT; CDR3: CASSSLVGGNEAFF
J: TRBJ2-3; V: TRBV29-1; length: 13; size: .; D: TRBD2; DNA: TGCAGCGTAGGACTAGCGGGTACAGATACGCAGTATTTT; CDR3: CSVGLAGTDTQYF
J: TRBJ1-5; V: TRBV28; length: 15; size: .; D: TRBD1; DNA: TGTGCCAGCAGACCAGAGGGGGCGAGCAATCAGCCCCAGCATTTT; CDR3: CASRPEGASNQPQHF
J: TRBJ2-1; V: TRBV11-3; length: 14; size: few; D: .; DNA: TGTGCCAGCAGCTCCAGGGGCAGAGACAATGAGCAGTTCTTC; CDR3: CASSSRGRDNEQFF
J: TRBJ2-5; V: TRBV6-2/TRBV6-3; length: 14; size: .; D: .; DNA: TGTGCCAGCAGCAGCTCCAGGGGTCAAGAGACCCAGTACTTC; CDR3: CASSSSRGQETQYF
J: TRBJ2-3; V: TRBV6-5; length: 16; size: .; D: TRBD2; DNA: TGTGCCAGCAGTTACTCCACTAGCGGGCACACAGATACGCAGTATTTT; CDR3: CASSYSTSGHTDTQYF
J: TRBJ2-7; V: TRBV10-3; length: 15; size: .; D: .; DNA: TGTGCCATCAGTGTCTCTACCGGGATCCGCTACGAGCAGTACTTC; CDR3: CAISVSTGIRYEQYF
J: TRBJ1-1; V: TRBV6-2/TRBV6-3; length: 13; size: .; D: TRBD1; DNA: TGTGCCAGCAGTTTCCCGGACAGGAACGAAGCTTTCTTT; CDR3: CASSFPDRNEAFF
J: TRBJ2-2; V: TRBV6-1; length: 17; size: .; D: TRBD2; DNA: TGTGCCAGCAGTGAACCCCGAGGACTAGCGGGAGCCGGGGAGCTGTTTTTT; CDR3: CASSEPRGLAGAGELFF
J: TRBJ1-6; V: TRBV7-2; length: 16; size: .; D: TRBD1; DNA: TGTGCCAGCAGCTTAGCAACCGGGACAGGGGGCTCACCCCTCCACTTT; CDR3: CASSLATGTGGSPLHF